In this sample, the clone carrying this T cell receptor beta chain turned up a few times. The source of the sample is a study of blood T cell repertoires in COVID-19. Study-wide context: Donors in the United States, Italy and Spain gave samples during acute or convalescent COVID-19. T cells, B-cell-depleted T cells, or PBMCs supplied cDNA or gDNA.

Authors' data handling: Cell counts per sample came from amplifying reference gene primers. Sequencing used immunoSEQ multiplex PCR; TCRdb keeps in-frame clones, though not all of them. V and J calls and clone size are as listed in that table; D and trimming were resolved from the DNA. The data show about 120,000 clones, with around three quarters seen just once and under 5% held by the top ten. Germline V lookup: CDR1 SEHNR, CDR2 FQNEAQ (reference sequence). The CDR3 is 15 amino acids. V shed 2 bases and J 5 bases; nucleotides not matched to a gene: 4. The receptor's source is a woman of 80 years or more with acute or convalescent COVID-19. The sample was peripheral blood. The chain is built from TRBV7-9 and TRBJ2-5, with 11 nucleotides matching TRBD2. CDR3 protein: CASSLSGLAEETQYF. The CDR3 coding sequence is TGTGCCAGCAGCTTATCGGGACTAGCGGAGGAGACCCAGTACTTC.